One and the same sample provided the 17 T cell receptor beta chains below, sequenced in a study of chemoradiotherapy in HPV16-positive cancers. The method was immunoSEQ multiplex PCR; TCRdb's version includes in-frame clones alone and lacks a portion of them. The table records 1,500 to 2,000 clones, approximately 92% of them present only once. The sample was tumor tissue, taken from a patient who underwent chemoradiotherapy. All receptors derive from a human donor with HPV-associated anogenital cancer.

The V call is TRBV7-2, the J call TRBJ2-5; weak D call: TRBD2 (5 bases). V was trimmed by 1 base and J by 4 bases, leaving 13 bases between them. The CDR3 sequence is 15 residues long. Looked up from germline, CDR1 is SGHTA and CDR2 is FQGNSA. The CDR3: CASSLEFLAGETQYF. Written as DNA, the CDR3 is TGTGCCAGCAGCTTAGAATTCCTTGCGGGAGAGACCCAGTACTTC.

J is TRBJ1-5 and V is TRBV4-3; perhaps TRBD1 as D (5 bases). The length of the CDR3 is 15 residues. The V gene lost 2 bases and the J gene lost 3 bases, with 11 bases spanning the gap. CDR1 is LGHNA, CDR2 YSLEER, per germline. The CDR3 DNA follows: TGCGCCAGCAGCCAAAACCGACAGTACAATCAGCCCCAGCATTTT. It translates to CASSQNRQYNQPQHF.

In this sample, this clone turned up once. J is TRBJ2-3 and V is TRBV10-3; 8 bases are shared with TRBD2. V shed 3 bases, J shed 6 bases, and the junction held 5 bases outside the gene matches. Germline V gene data show CDR1 as ENHRY and CDR2 as SYGVKD. The CDR3 has 14 amino acids. In DNA form, the CDR3 reads TGTGCCATCAGTGAACGGGGGGGCATGGATACGCAGTATTTT. Protein sequence: CAISERGGMDTQYF.

The rearrangement links TRBV5-5 to TRBJ2-1; no clear D. CDR3 size: 15 residues. V shed 4 bases and J shed 5 bases, with 16 bases lying between them. Germline loops: CDR1 SGHKS, CDR2 YYEKEE (reference sequence). CDR3 residues: CASSRWTDANNEQFF. DNA of the CDR3: TGTGCCAGCAGCCGATGGACCGACGCTAACAATGAGCAGTTCTTC.

This chain uses TRBV18 with TRBJ1-5, with TRBD1 matching 9 bases. V was pared by 5 bases and J by 5 bases, with 4 bases of the junction left unmatched. Germline V gene lookup returns CDR1 KGHSH and CDR2 LQKENI. The CDR3 loop spans 14 amino acids. As DNA, the CDR3 is TGTGCCAGCTCAACCCGGGACAGGGATCAGCCCCAGCATTTT. This codes for CASSTRDRDQPQHF. The whole variable domain, filled in from reference TRBV18 and TRBJ1-5, reads NAGVMQNPRHLVRRRGQEARLRCSPMKGHSHVYWYRQLPEEGLKFMVYLQKENIIDESGMPKERFSAEFPKEGPSILRIQQVVRGDSAAYFCASSTRDRDQPQHFGDGTRLSIL.

The chain uses TRBV9 and TRBJ2-2; D unclear. This CDR3 contains 13 residues. V was shortened by 1 base and J by 7 bases, with 8 bases between the two germline ends. Germline V gene sequence: CDR1 SGDLS, CDR2 YYNGEE. The CDR3 nucleotides are TGTGCCAGCAGCGTAAACGTACTCGGGGAGCTGTTTTTT. This encodes CASSVNVLGELFF.

V is TRBV28 and J is TRBJ1-5; no clear D. The CDR3 is 14 residues long. With 2 bases removed from V and 1 base from J, the gap between germline ends came to 6 bases. The germline gives CDR1 MDHEN, CDR2 SYDVKM. DNA of the CDR3: TGTGCCAGCAGTTTACGGGTGAGCAATCAGCCCCAGCATTTT. It encodes CASSLRVSNQPQHF.

The chain carries TRBV27 and TRBJ2-7; 7 nucleotides align to TRBD1. Germline V gene data show CDR1 as MNHEY and CDR2 as SMNVEV (reference sequence). CDR3 size: 14 residues. V lost 6 bases to trimming and J lost 5 bases; unmatched junction nucleotides: 10. CDR3 sequence (DNA): TGTGCCAGCAGCCGTGGACAGGTGATCGACGAGCAGTACTTC. Translation: CASSRGQVIDEQYF.

The J gene is TRBJ2-5, the V gene TRBV5-1, with 9 bases fitting TRBD1. CDR1 SGHRS and CDR2 YFSETQ come from the germline V gene. This CDR3 is 15 amino acids long. V shed 4 bases and J 5 bases; nucleotides not matched to a gene: 9. The CDR3 DNA reads as TGCGCCAGCAGCCCGGGCGGGACAGGGAGGGAGACCCAGTACTTC. Translated: CASSPGGTGRETQYF.

The rearrangement uses TRBV28 and TRBJ1-2, with D maybe TRBD1 (5 bases). Germline V gene data show CDR1 as MDHEN and CDR2 as SYDVKM. Trimming took off 3 bases at V and 4 bases at J, with 15 bases between the two ends. CDR3 size: 15 residues. CDR3 sequence (DNA): TGTGCCAGCAGTTTTTCGGGGGATAACTTCTATGGCTACACCTTC. The encoded protein is CASSFSGDNFYGYTF.

The CDR3 here is CASSAPGLAGVGQYF. CDR3 DNA: TGTGCCAGCTCAGCCCCGGGACTAGCGGGAGTGGGGCAGTACTTC. The V call is TRBV18, the J call TRBJ2-7; TRBD2 matches at 14 bases. Trimming cost V 5 bases and J 9 bases; bases outside gene matches: 9. The CDR3 consists of 15 residues. Per the germline V gene, CDR1 is KGHSH and CDR2 is LQKENI.

The chain combines TRBV28 with TRBJ2-5; 10 positions match TRBD1. The CDR3 sequence is 15 residues long. Germline-derived CDR1 and CDR2 are MDHEN and SYDVKM. Trimming at V came to 8 bases and at J to 5 bases, leaving 11 bases not matched to a gene. CDR3 amino acids: CASYGVGQGTETQYF. The CDR3 DNA reads TGTGCCAGCTATGGGGTGGGACAGGGGACGGAGACCCAGTACTTC.

The J gene is TRBJ1-1, the V gene TRBV4-3; perhaps TRBD1 as D (5 bases). The CDR3 is 17 residues long. Trimming shortened V by 0 bases and J by 8 bases, and 22 bases separated the two germline ends. Per the germline V gene, CDR1 is LGHNA and CDR2 is YSLEER. The CDR3 DNA is TGCGCCAGCAGCCAAGACCCAGGGAGGCCCCAACGAGACGAAGCTTTCTTT. The encoded protein is CASSQDPGRPQRDEAFF.

The chain recombines TRBV19 with TRBJ2-3, with TRBD2 matching 7 bases. J was trimmed by 2 bases and V by 2 bases; bases with no gene match: 4. The CDR3 is 15 residues long. Germline loops: CDR1 LNHDA, CDR2 SQIVND (reference sequence). As DNA, the CDR3 is TGTGCCAGTAGTATAAGCGGGGTCCCCACAGATACGCAGTATTTT. Translated: CASSISGVPTDTQYF.

This clone was counted a single time. The V gene is TRBV4-1, the J gene TRBJ2-1; a possible D gene is TRBD2 (6 bases). The CDR3 is 15 amino acids. Germline values: CDR1 MGHRA, CDR2 YSYEKL. V lost 4 bases and J 7 bases, leaving 17 bases between the germline ends. CDR3 bases: TGCGCCAGCAGCCGAGCACCGGGACTTAGGAATGAGCAGTTCTTC. Residues: CASSRAPGLRNEQFF.

The J gene is TRBJ1-1, the V gene TRBV6-5; the match to TRBD1 covers 9 bases. This CDR3 spans 14 amino acids. The trim removed 6 bases at V and 4 bases at J, leaving 6 bases unmatched. Germline V lookup: CDR1 MNHEY, CDR2 SVGAGI. The CDR3 is CASRSTGGGTEAFF. The CDR3, as DNA: TGTGCCAGCAGGAGCACAGGGGGCGGCACTGAAGCTTTCTTT.

The rearrangement links TRBV4-1 to TRBJ2-1; D might be TRBD1 (5 bases). V was pared by 4 bases and J by 8 bases, with 15 bases between. In germline, CDR1 is MGHRA, CDR2 YSYEKL. The CDR3 length is 14 residues. DNA for the CDR3: TGCGCCAGCAGCCGATTGGGGCCGGTTGATGAGCAGTTCTTC. Protein: CASSRLGPVDEQFF.